This T cell receptor beta chain emerged from a study of blood T cell repertoires in COVID-19. As for the study in general: COVID-19 samples collected from the United States, Italy and Spain covered acute and convalescent phases. In each case, the material was cDNA or gDNA derived from T cells, B-cell-depleted T cells, or PBMCs.

Per the original methods: Reference gene primer amplification gave estimated nucleated cell counts. Libraries were prepared by immunoSEQ multiplex PCR; TCRdb keeps only in-frame clonotypes and omits some of them. V and J calls and clone size are given by that table; D and trimming were obtained from the DNA. The sample consists of 300,000 to 400,000 clones, about 93% of them appearing once. The V end lost 6 bases, the J end lost 8 bases, and 16 bases lay between the germline ends. This CDR3 is built from 13 residues. The specimen sequenced was peripheral blood. The TCR originated in a woman between 18 and 29 years old who had recovered from COVID-19. The chain joins TRBV12-3 or TRBV12-4 to TRBJ1-2; D gene ambiguous. DNA of the CDR3: TGTGCCAGCAGCCGACTCCAAAGTGGAGGCTACACCTTC. As protein: CASSRLQSGGYTF.